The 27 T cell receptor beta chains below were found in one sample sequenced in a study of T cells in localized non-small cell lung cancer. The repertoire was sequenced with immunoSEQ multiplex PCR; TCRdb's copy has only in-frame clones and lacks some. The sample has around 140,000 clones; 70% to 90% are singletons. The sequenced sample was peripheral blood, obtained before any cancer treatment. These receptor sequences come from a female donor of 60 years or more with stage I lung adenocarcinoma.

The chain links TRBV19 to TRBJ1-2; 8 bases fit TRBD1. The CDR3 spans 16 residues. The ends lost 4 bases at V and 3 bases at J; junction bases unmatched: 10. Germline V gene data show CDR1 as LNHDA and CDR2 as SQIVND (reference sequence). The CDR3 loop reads CASSSYYRGMDYGYTF. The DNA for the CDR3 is TGTGCCAGTAGTAGTTATTACAGGGGGATGGACTATGGCTACACCTTC.

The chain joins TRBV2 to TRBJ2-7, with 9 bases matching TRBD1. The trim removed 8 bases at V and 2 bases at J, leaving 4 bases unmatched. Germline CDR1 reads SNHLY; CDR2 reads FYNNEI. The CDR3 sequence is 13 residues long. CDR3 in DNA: TGTGCCAGCGGGACAGGGCCAACCTACGAGCAGTACTTC. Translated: CASGTGPTYEQYF.

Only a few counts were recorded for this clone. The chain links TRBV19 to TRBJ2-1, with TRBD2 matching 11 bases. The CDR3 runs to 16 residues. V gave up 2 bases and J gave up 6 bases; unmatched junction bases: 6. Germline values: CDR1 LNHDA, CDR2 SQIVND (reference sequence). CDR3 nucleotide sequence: TGTGCCAGTAGTATACGTAGCGGGAGGGCCTCCAATGAGCAGTTCTTC. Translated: CASSIRSGRASNEQFF.

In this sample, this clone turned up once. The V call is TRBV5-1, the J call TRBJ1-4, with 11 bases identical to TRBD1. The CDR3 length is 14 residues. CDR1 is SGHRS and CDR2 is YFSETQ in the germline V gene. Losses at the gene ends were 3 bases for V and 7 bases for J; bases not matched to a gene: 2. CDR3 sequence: CASSSGTGGEKLFF. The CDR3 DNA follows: TGCGCCAGCAGCTCCGGGACAGGGGGTGAAAAACTGTTTTTT. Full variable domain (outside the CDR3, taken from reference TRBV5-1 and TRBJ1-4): KAGVTQTPRYLIKTRGQQVTLSCSPISGHRSVSWYQQTPGQGLQFLFEYFSETQRNKGNFPGRFSGRQFSNSRSEMNVSTLELGDSALYLCASSSGTGGEKLFFGSGTQLSVL.

The DNA for the CDR3 is TGTGCCAGCAGTTTACTCGGGGGGAGGGAGCCCCAGCATTTT. Residues: CASSLLGGREPQHF. The rearrangement links TRBV6-5 to TRBJ1-5; TRBD1 is a possible D gene (5 bases). Germline V gives CDR1 MNHEY, CDR2 SVGAGI. This CDR3 spans 14 amino acids. V lost 4 bases, J lost 8 bases, and 15 bases lay in between.

For the CDR3, the DNA is TGTGCCATCTTTCCAGGGGATACTAGCGGGAGGGCCTACGAGCAGTACTTC. It yields the protein CAIFPGDTSGRAYEQYF. The gene calls are TRBV28 and TRBJ2-7; TRBD2 agrees at 13 bases. The CDR3 has 17 amino acids. Looked up from germline, CDR1 is MDHEN and CDR2 is SYDVKM. Losses at the gene ends were 10 bases for V and 2 bases for J; bases not matched to a gene: 14.

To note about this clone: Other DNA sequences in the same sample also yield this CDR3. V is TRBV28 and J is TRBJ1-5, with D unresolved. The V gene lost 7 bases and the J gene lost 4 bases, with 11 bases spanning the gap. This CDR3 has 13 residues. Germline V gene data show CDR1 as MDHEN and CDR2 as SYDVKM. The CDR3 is CASTDGGNQPQHF. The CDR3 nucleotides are TGTGCCAGCACCGACGGAGGGAATCAGCCCCAGCATTTT.

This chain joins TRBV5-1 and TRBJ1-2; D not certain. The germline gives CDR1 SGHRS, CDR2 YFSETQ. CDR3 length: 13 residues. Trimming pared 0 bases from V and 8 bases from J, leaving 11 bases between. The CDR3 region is CASSLEPSGGYTF. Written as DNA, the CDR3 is TGCGCCAGCAGCTTGGAGCCGTCCGGGGGCTACACCTTC.

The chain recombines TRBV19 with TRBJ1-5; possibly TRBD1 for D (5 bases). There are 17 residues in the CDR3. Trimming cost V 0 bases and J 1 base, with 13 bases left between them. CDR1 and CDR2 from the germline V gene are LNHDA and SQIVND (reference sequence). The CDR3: CASSIDWGGRSNQPQHF. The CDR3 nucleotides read TGTGCCAGTAGTATAGATTGGGGGGGACGGAGCAATCAGCCCCAGCATTTT.

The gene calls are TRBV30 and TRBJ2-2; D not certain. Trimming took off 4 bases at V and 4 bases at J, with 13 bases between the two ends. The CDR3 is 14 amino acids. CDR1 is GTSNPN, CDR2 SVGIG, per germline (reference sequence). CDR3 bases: TGTGCCTGGACTAAGTTAGGGTTCACCGGGGAGCTGTTTTTT. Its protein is CAWTKLGFTGELFF.

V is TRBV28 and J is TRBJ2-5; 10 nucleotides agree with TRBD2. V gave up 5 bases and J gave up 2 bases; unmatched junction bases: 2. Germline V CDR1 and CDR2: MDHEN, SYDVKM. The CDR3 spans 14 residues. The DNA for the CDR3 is TGTGCCAGCAGTGGACTAGCGGTTCAAGAGACCCAGTACTTC. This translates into CASSGLAVQETQYF.

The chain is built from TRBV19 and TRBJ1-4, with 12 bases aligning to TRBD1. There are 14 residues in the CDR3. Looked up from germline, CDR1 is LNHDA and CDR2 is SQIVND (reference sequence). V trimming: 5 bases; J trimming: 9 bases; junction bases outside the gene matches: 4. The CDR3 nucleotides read TGTGCCAGTAGTCACCGGGACAGGGGGCAAAAACTGTTTTTT. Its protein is CASSHRDRGQKLFF.

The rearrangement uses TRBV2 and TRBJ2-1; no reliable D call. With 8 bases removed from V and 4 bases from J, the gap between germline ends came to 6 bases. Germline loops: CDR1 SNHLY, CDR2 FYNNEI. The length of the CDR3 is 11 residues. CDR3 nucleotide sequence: TGTGCCAGCGCTCGTTACAATGAGCAGTTCTTC. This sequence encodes CASARYNEQFF.

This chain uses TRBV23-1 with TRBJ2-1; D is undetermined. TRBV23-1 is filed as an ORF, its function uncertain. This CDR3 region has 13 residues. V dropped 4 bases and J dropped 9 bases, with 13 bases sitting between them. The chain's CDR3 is CASSLGPTGEQFF. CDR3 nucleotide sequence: TGCGCCAGCAGTCTCGGCCCCACGGGTGAGCAGTTCTTC.

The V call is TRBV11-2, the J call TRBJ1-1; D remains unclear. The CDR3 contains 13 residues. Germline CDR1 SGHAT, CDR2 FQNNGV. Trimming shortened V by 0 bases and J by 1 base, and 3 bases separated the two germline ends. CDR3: CASSLEENTEAFF. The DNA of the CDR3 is TGTGCCAGCAGCTTAGAGGAGAACACTGAAGCTTTCTTT. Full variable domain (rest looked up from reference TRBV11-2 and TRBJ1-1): EAGVAQSPRYKIIEKRQSVAFWCNPISGHATLYWYQQILGQGPKLLIQFQNNGVVDDSQLPKDRFSAERLKGVDSTLKIQPAKLEDSAVYLCASSLEENTEAFFGQGTRLTVV.

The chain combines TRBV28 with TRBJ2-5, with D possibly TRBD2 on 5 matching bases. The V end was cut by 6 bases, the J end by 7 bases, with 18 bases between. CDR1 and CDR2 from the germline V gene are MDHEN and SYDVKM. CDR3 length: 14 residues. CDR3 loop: CASRLGSVVRTQYF. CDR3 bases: TGTGCCAGCAGACTAGGCTCCGTGGTACGGACCCAGTACTTC.

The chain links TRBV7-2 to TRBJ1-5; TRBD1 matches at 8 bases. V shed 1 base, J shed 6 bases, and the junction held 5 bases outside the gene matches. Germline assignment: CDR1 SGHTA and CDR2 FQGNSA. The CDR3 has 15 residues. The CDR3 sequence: CASSLGTGWVQPQHF. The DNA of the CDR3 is TGTGCCAGCAGCTTAGGGACAGGGTGGGTTCAGCCCCAGCATTTT.

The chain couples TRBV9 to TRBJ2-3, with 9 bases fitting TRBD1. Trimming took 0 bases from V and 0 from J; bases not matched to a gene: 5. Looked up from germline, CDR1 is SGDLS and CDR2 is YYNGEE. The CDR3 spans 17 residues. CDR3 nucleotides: TGTGCCAGCAGCGTAGGAACAGGGGGCCCTAGCACAGATACGCAGTATTTT. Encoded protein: CASSVGTGGPSTDTQYF.

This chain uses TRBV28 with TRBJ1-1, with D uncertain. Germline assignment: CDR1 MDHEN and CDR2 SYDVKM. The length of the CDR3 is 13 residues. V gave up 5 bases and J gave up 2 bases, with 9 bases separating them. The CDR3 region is CASSQIINTEAFF. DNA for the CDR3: TGTGCCAGCAGTCAGATAATAAACACTGAAGCTTTCTTT.

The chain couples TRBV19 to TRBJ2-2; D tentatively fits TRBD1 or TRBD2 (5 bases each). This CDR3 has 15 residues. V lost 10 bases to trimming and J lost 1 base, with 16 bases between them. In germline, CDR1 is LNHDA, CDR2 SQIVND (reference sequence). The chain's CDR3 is CATHSGRRNTGELFF. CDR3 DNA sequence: TGTGCCACCCACTCGGGACGGAGGAACACCGGGGAGCTGTTTTTT.

The CDR3 nucleotides are TGTGCCAGCAGCCTGCCGGGAATACCGGGCGGGCAGTACTTC. Translation: CASSLPGIPGGQYF. The chain combines TRBV5-4 with TRBJ2-7; a weak D match, TRBD2 (5 bases). The germline V gene has CDR1 SGHNT and CDR2 YYREEE (reference sequence). Trimming took off 4 bases at V and 9 bases at J, with 20 bases between the two ends. The CDR3 covers 14 residues.

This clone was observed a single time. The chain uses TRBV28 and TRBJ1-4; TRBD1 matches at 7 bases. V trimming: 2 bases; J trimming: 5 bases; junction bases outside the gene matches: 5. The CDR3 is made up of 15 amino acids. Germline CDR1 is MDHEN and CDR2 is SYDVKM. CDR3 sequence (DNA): TGTGCCAGCAGTTTACAGGACAGGAGGAATGAAAAACTGTTTTTT. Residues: CASSLQDRRNEKLFF.

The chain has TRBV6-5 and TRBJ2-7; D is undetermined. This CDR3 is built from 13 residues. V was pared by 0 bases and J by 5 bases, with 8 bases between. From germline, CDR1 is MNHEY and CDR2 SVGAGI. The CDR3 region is CASSYSGWHEQYF. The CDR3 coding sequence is TGTGCCAGCAGTTACTCTGGATGGCACGAGCAGTACTTC.

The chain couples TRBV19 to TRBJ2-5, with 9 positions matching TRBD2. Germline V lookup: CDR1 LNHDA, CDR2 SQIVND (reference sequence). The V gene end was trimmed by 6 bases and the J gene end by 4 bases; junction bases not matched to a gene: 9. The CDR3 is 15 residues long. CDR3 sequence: CASRGASGTGETQYF. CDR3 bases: TGTGCCAGTAGGGGGGCTAGCGGGACGGGAGAGACCCAGTACTTC.

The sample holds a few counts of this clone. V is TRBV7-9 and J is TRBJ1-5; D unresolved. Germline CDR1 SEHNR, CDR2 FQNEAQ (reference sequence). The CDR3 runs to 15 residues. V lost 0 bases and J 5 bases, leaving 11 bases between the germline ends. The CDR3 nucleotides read TGTGCCAGCAGCTTAGCCAGCAGCGTAGATCAGCCCCAGCATTTT. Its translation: CASSLASSVDQPQHF. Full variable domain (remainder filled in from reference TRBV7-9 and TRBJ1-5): DTGVSQNPRHKITKRGQNVTFRCDPISEHNRLYWYRQTLGQGPEFLTYFQNEAQLEKSRLLSDRFSAERPKGSFSTLEIQRTEQGDSAMYLCASSLASSVDQPQHFGDGTRLSIL.

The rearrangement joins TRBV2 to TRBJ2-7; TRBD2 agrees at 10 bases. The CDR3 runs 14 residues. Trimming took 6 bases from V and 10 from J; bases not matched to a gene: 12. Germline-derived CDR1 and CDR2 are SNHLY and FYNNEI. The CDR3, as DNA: TGTGCCAGCAGCGAGGCTCTAGCGGGAGTTGGTCAGTACTTC. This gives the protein CASSEALAGVGQYF. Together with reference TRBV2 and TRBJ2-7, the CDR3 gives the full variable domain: EPEVTQTPSHQVTQMGQEVILRCVPISNHLYFYWYRQILGQKVEFLVSFYNNEISEKSEIFDDQFSVERPDGSNFTLKIRSTKLEDSAMYFCASSEALAGVGQYFGPGTRLTVT.

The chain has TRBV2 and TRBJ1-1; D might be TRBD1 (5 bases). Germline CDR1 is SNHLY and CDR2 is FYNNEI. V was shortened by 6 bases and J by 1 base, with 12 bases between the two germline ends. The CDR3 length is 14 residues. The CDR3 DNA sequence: TGTGCCAGCAGGGGGGACGCGGGGAACACTGAAGCTTTCTTT. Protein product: CASRGDAGNTEAFF. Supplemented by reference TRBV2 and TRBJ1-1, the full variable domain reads EPEVTQTPSHQVTQMGQEVILRCVPISNHLYFYWYRQILGQKVEFLVSFYNNEISEKSEIFDDQFSVERPDGSNFTLKIRSTKLEDSAMYFCASRGDAGNTEAFFGQGTRLTVV.